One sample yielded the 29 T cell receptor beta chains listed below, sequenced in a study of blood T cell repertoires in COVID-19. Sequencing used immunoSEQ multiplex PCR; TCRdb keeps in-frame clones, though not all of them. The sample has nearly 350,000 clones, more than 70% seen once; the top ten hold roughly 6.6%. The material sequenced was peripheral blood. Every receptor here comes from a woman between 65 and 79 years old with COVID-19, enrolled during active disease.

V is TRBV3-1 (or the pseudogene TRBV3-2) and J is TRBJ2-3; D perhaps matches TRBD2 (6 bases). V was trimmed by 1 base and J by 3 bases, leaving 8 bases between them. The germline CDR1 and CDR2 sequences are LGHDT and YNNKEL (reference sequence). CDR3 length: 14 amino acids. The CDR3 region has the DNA TGTGCCAGCAGCCAAGTTCGGGGGACAGATACGCAGTATTTT. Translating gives CASSQVRGTDTQYF.

The CDR3 DNA is TGTGCCAGCAGTCGGGAGGGACAGGGGCGATCACCCCTCCACTTT. This encodes CASSREGQGRSPLHF. The genes are TRBV6-5 and TRBJ1-6; 10 bases are shared with TRBD1. Unmatched junction bases numbered 8, after V lost 5 bases and J lost 10 bases. CDR1 is MNHEY, CDR2 SVGAGI, per germline. The CDR3 has 15 residues.

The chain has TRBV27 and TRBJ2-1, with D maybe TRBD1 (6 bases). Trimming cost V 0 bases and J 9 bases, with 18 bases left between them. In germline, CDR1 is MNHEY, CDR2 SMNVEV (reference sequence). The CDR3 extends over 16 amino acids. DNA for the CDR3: TGTGCCAGCAGTTTATCGGGCAGGGGCTGGATTGCTGAGCAGTTCTTC. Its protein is CASSLSGRGWIAEQFF.

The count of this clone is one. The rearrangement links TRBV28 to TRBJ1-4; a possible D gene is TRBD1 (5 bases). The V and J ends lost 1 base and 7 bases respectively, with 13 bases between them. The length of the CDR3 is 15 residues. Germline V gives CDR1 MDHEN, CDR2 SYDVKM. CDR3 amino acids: CASSLFTGGSEKLFF. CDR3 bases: TGTGCCAGCAGTTTATTCACCGGGGGGAGTGAAAAACTGTTTTTT.

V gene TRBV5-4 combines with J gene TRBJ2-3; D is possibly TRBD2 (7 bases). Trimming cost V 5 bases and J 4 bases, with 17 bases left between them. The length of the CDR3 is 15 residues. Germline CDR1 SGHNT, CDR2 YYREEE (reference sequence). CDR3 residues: CASSGGGANADTQYF. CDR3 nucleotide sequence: TGTGCCAGCAGTGGTGGGGGGGCCAATGCAGATACGCAGTATTTT.

The CDR3 DNA follows: TGCGCCAGCAGCCAAACAGGGGAGATCACTGAAGCTTTCTTT. It yields the protein CASSQTGEITEAFF. The V call is TRBV4-1, the J call TRBJ1-1, with TRBD1 matching 7 bases. The CDR3 loop spans 14 amino acids. In germline, CDR1 is MGHRA, CDR2 YSYEKL. J was trimmed by 4 bases and V by 2 bases; bases with no gene match: 4.

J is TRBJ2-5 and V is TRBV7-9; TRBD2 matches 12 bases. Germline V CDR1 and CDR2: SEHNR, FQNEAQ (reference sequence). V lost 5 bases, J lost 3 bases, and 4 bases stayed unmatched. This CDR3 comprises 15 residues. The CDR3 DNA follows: TGTGCCAGCAGCCGCCGGACTAGCGGGGAAGAGACCCAGTACTTC. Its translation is CASSRRTSGEETQYF.

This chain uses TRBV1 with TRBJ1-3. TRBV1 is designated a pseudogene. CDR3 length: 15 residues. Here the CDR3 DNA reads TGCACCAGCAGCCAAGGCGGGGTGTCTGGAAACACCATATATTTT. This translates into CTSSQGGVSGNTIYF.

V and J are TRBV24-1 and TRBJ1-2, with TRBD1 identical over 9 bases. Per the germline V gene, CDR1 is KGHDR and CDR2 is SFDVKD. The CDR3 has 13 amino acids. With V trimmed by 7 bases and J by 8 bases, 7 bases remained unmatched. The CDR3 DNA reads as TGTGCCACCAGGGCCGGGACAGGGAACGGCTACACCTTC. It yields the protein CATRAGTGNGYTF.

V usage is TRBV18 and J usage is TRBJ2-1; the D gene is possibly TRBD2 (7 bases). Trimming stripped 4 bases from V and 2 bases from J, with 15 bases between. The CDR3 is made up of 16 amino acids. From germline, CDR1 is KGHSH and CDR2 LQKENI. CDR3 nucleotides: TGTGCCAGCTCACGATTCGGGGGGCCGACCTACAATGAGCAGTTCTTC. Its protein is CASSRFGGPTYNEQFF. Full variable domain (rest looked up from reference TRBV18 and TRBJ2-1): NAGVMQNPRHLVRRRGQEARLRCSPMKGHSHVYWYRQLPEEGLKFMVYLQKENIIDESGMPKERFSAEFPKEGPSILRIQQVVRGDSAAYFCASSRFGGPTYNEQFFGPGTRLTVL.

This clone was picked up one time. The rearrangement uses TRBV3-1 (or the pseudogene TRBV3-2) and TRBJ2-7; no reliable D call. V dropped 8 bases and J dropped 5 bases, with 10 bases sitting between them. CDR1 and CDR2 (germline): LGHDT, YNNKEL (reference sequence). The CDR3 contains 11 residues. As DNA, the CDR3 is TGTGCCAGCCGGCAGGCAAACGAGCAGTACTTC. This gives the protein CASRQANEQYF.

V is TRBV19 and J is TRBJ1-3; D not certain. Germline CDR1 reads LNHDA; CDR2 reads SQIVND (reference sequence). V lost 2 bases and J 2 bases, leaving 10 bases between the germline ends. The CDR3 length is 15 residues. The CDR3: CASSIYSGTGNTIYF. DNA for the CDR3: TGTGCCAGTAGTATATATTCGGGGACTGGAAACACCATATATTTT.

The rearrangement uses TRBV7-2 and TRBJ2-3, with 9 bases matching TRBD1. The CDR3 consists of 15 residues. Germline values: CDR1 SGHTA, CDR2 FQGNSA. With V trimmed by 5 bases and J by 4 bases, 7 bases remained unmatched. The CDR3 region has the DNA TGTGCCAGCAGCCTCGGTACAGGGGGCCCAGATACGCAGTATTTT. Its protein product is CASSLGTGGPDTQYF.

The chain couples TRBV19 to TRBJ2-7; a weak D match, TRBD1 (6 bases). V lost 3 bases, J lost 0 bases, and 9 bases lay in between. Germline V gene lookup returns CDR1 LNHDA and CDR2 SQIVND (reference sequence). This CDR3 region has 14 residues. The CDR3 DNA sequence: TGTGCCAGTAGTATTCGGACAGACTCCTACGAGCAGTACTTC. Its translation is CASSIRTDSYEQYF.

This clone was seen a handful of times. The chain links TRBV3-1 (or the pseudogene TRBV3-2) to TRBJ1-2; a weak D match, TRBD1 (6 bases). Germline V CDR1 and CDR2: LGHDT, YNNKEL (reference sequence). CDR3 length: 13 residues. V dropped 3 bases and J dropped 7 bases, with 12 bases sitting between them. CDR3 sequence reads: CASSQGTPGGYTF. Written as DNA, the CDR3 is TGTGCCAGCAGCCAGGGGACACCTGGTGGCTACACCTTC.

The CDR3 bases are TGTGCCAGCAGCGTAAACGGGGACTCCTACAATGAGCAGTTCTTC. Translated, it gives CASSVNGDSYNEQFF. J is TRBJ2-1 and V is TRBV9; D perhaps matches TRBD2 (5 bases). V was pared by 1 base and J by 0 bases, with 8 bases between. This CDR3 is built from 15 residues. Germline CDR1 reads SGDLS; CDR2 reads YYNGEE.

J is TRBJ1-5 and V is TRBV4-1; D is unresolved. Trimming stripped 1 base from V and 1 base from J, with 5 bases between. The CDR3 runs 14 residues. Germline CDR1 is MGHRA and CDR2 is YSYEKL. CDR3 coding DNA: TGCGCCAGCAGCCAAGTCGGGAGCAATCAGCCCCAGCATTTT. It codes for CASSQVGSNQPQHF.

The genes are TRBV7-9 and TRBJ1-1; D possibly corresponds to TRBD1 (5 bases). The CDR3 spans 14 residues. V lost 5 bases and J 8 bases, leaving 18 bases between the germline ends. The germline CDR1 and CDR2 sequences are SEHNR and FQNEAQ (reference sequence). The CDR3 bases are TGTGCCAGCAGCCCACCCCCCAGGGCAAGCGAAGCTTTCTTT. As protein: CASSPPPRASEAFF.

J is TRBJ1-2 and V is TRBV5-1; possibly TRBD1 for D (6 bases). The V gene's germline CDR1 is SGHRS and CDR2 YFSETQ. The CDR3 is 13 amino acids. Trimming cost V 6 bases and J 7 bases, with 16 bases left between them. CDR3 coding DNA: TGCGCCAGCAAGGACAGCAGGGATGTTGGCTACACCTTC. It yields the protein CASKDSRDVGYTF.

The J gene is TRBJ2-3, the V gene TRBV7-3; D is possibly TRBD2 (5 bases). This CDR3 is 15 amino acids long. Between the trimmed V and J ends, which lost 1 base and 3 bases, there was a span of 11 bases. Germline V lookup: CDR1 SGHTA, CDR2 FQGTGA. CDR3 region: CASSLRSEGTDTQYF. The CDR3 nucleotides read TGTGCCAGCAGCTTAAGATCTGAGGGTACAGATACGCAGTATTTT.

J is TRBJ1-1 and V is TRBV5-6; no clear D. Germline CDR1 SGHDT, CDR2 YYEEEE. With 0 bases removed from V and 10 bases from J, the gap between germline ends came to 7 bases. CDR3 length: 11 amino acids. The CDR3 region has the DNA TGTGCCAGCAGCTTGGGGCGGATAGCTTTCTTT. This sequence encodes CASSLGRIAFF. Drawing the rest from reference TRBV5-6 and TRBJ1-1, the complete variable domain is DAGVTQSPTHLIKTRGQQVTLRCSPKSGHDTVSWYQQALGQGPQFIFQYYEEEERQRGNFPDRFSGHQFPNYSSELNVNALLLGDSALYLCASSLGRIAFFGQGTRLTVV.

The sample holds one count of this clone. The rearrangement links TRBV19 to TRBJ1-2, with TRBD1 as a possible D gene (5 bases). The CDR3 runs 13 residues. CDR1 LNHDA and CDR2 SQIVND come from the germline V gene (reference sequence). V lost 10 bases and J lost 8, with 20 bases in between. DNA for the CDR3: TGTGCCACCATGTTCGGGGGATCGGGCGGCTACACCTTC. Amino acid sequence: CATMFGGSGGYTF.

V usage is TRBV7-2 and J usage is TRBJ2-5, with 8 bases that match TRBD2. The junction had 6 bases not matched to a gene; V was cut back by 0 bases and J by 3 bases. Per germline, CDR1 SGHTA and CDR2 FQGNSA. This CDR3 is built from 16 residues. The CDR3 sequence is CASSLALGGGKETQYF. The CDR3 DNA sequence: TGTGCCAGCAGCTTAGCGCTTGGCGGGGGGAAAGAGACCCAGTACTTC. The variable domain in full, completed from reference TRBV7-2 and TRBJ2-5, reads GAGVSQSPSNKVTEKGKDVELRCDPISGHTALYWYRQSLGQGLEFLIYFQGNSAPDKSGLPSDRFSAERTGGSVSTLTIQRTQQEDSAVYLCASSLALGGGKETQYFGPGTRLLVL.

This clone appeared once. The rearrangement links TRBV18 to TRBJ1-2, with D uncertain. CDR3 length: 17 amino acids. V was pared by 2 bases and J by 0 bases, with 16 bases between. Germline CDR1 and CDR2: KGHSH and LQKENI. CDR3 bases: TGTGCCAGCTCACCAGCCTTTGACAACCTGGCTAACTATGGCTACACCTTC. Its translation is CASSPAFDNLANYGYTF. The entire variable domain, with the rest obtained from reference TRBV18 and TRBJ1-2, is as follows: NAGVMQNPRHLVRRRGQEARLRCSPMKGHSHVYWYRQLPEEGLKFMVYLQKENIIDESGMPKERFSAEFPKEGPSILRIQQVVRGDSAAYFCASSPAFDNLANYGYTFGSGTRLTVV.

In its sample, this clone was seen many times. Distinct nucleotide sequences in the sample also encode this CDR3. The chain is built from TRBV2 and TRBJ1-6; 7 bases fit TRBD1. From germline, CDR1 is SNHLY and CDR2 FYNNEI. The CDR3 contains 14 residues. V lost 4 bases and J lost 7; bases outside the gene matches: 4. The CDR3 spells CASSGQGENSPLHF. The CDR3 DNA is TGTGCCAGCAGTGGACAGGGTGAGAATTCACCCCTCCACTTT.

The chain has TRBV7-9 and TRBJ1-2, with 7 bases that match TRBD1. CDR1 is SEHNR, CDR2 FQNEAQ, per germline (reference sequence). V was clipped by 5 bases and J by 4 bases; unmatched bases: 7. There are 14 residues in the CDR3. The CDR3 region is CASSPDRVSYGYTF. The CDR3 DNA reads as TGTGCCAGCAGCCCTGACAGGGTCTCCTATGGCTACACCTTC.

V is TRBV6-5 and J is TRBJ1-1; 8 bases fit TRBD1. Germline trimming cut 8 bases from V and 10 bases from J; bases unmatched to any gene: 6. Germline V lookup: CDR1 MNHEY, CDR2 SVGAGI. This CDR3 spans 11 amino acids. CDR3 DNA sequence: TGTGCCAGCCTAACAGGACAGGGAGCTTTCTTT. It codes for CASLTGQGAFF.

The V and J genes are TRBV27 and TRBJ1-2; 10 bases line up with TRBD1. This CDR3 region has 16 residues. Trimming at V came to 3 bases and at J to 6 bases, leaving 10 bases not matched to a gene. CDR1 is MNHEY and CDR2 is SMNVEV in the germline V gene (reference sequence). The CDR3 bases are TGTGCCAGCAGTTTCTACAGGACAGGGGGAGGGGATGGCTACACCTTC. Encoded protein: CASSFYRTGGGDGYTF.

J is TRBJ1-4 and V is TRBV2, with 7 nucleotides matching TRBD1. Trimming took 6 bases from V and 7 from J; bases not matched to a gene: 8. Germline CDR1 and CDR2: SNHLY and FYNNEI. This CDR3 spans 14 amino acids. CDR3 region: CASRTDRAAEKLFF. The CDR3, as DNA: TGTGCCAGCAGGACCGACAGGGCGGCTGAAAAACTGTTTTTT.